This T cell receptor (beta chain) comes out of a study of blood T cell repertoires in COVID-19. Assay: immunoSEQ multiplex PCR; the TCRdb copy retains only in-frame clones and omits some. Here the sample spans 120,000 or so clones, 70% to 75% being singletons. This receptor was identified in a man in his 60s with acute or convalescent COVID-19. The sample comprised peripheral blood.

The CDR3 DNA reads TGTGCCAGCAGCCGACAGGGGGCTGGTGGCTACACCTTC. It is translated as CASSRQGAGGYTF. The genes are TRBV6-5 and TRBJ1-2; 10 bases match TRBD1. From germline, CDR1 is MNHEY and CDR2 SVGAGI. CDR3 length: 13 amino acids. V dropped 6 bases and J dropped 7; count of bases not matched to a gene: 5.